The sequence of this T cell receptor (beta chain) was determined in a study of cytomegalovirus exposure and HLA in healthy donors. Across the whole study: Genotyping of more than 300 donors showed that around 86% belonged to the Caucasian-associated ancestry cluster. Whole-study findings and limits: V- and J-gene trimming in TCR beta was tied to a missense DCLRE1C variant by an analysis performed later.

Amplification used 60 Vbeta primers and 13 Jbeta primers. Libraries were prepared by immunoSEQ multiplex PCR; TCRdb keeps only in-frame clonotypes and omits some of them. Of 150,000 to 200,000 clones detected, roughly 70% appear once; the ten largest clones hold 2.5% to 3.5%. Germline values: CDR1 SGHKS, CDR2 YYEKEE (reference sequence). The CDR3 runs 14 residues. V was trimmed by 2 bases and J by 5 bases, leaving 11 bases between them. With regard to this clone: Antigen unknown.

The receptor was derived from a woman in her forties or fifties in good health and CMV-seropositive. The rearrangement links TRBV5-5 to TRBJ1-5; D remains unclear. Specimen: PBMCs. CDR3 loop: CASSFDWGDQPQHF. The CDR3 DNA follows: TGTGCCAGCAGCTTCGATTGGGGAGATCAGCCCCAGCATTTT.